The 24 T cell receptor beta chains presented below share a single source sample, sequenced in a study of T cells after yellow fever vaccination. TCRdb re-analysed the 5' RACE reads in MiXCR, keeping a single row per CDR3 protein. The sample contains about 630,000 distinct CDR3 sequences, 9% to 15% of which appear only once. This specimen was PBMCs, taken on the day of the yellow fever booster vaccination. These receptors were taken from a man younger than 40 who received the YFV17D yellow fever vaccine.

The V gene is TRBV20-1, the J gene TRBJ2-7, with TRBD1 identical over 9 bases. Per the germline V gene, CDR1 is DFQATT and CDR2 is SNEGSKA (reference sequence). The junction had 9 bases not matched to a gene; V was cut back by 6 bases and J by 3 bases. The CDR3 is 14 amino acids. The CDR3 DNA sequence: TGCAGTGCAAAACGCGGGACAGGGCGCTACGAGCAGTACTTC. Translating it yields CSAKRGTGRYEQYF.

In nucleotides, the CDR3 is TGTGGAACGCCGGGACAGAGCAACTATGGCTACACCTTC. It encodes CGTPGQSNYGYTF. This chain uses TRBV30 with TRBJ1-2; 7 nucleotides match TRBD1. The CDR3 runs to 13 residues. The germline gives CDR1 GTSNPN, CDR2 SVGIG (reference sequence).

The sample holds a few counts of this clonotype. The chain recombines TRBV5-1 with TRBJ2-2, with 7 bases aligning to TRBD2. The germline V gene has CDR1 SGHRS and CDR2 YFSETQ. V shed 2 bases and J 5 bases; nucleotides not matched to a gene: 3. The CDR3 spans 14 residues. CDR3 protein: CASSLHSGTGELFF. CDR3 nucleotide sequence: TGCGCCAGCAGCTTACATAGCGGGACCGGGGAGCTGTTTTTT.

There are many counts of this clonotype. The rearrangement joins TRBV6-1 to TRBJ2-7; D unclear. V lost 7 bases and J 5 bases, leaving 15 bases between the germline ends. Germline V gene lookup returns CDR1 MNHNS and CDR2 SASEGT. There are 13 residues in the CDR3. The CDR3 is CASKEIGPNEQYF. In nucleotides, the CDR3 is TGTGCCAGCAAGGAGATAGGCCCCAACGAGCAGTACTTC.

This clonotype was counted a few times. The genes are TRBV24-1 and TRBJ1-4; possible D gene TRBD1, 5 bases. Trimming took 2 bases from V and 4 from J, leaving 10 bases between them. Germline-derived CDR1 and CDR2 are KGHDR and SFDVKD. The CDR3 runs 15 residues. CDR3 sequence: CATSDSWGNNEKLFF. The CDR3 coding sequence is TGTGCCACCAGTGATTCTTGGGGGAATAATGAAAAACTGTTTTTT.

This clonotype has just a few counts. The V call is TRBV20-1, the J call TRBJ2-3, with D unclear. Trimming removed 7 bases from V and 5 bases from J, with 10 bases in between. This CDR3 region has 11 residues. Germline V gene data show CDR1 as DFQATT and CDR2 as SNEGSKA (reference sequence). CDR3 region: CSVQVVDTQYF. Here the CDR3 DNA reads TGCAGTGTCCAGGTCGTAGATACGCAGTATTTT.

This sequence joins TRBV12-5 and TRBJ2-1; no firm D call. The CDR3 runs 16 residues. Per germline, CDR1 LGHNT and CDR2 FRNRAP. The germline V and J ends were trimmed by 0 bases and 0 bases, with 9 bases remaining between them. The DNA of the CDR3 is TGTGCTAGTGGTTTGGTACTCTTGAGCTCCTACAATGAGCAGTTCTTC. Amino acid sequence: CASGLVLLSSYNEQFF.

This clonotype was recorded at least ten times. The chain carries TRBV5-1 and TRBJ2-1; the match to TRBD2 covers 10 bases. V shed 3 bases and J 5 bases; nucleotides not matched to a gene: 2. The CDR3 runs to 14 residues. The germline V gene has CDR1 SGHRS and CDR2 YFSETQ. CDR3 region: CASSSGLANNEQFF. CDR3 sequence (DNA): TGCGCCAGCAGCTCGGGACTAGCGAACAATGAGCAGTTCTTC.

The rearrangement uses TRBV6-1 and TRBJ1-2; TRBD1 agrees at 8 bases. CDR3 length: 14 amino acids. From germline, CDR1 is MNHNS and CDR2 SASEGT. Trimming cost V 6 bases and J 3 bases; bases outside gene matches: 6. CDR3 protein: CASRDRADHYGYTF. CDR3 sequence (DNA): TGTGCCAGCAGGGACAGGGCCGACCACTATGGCTACACCTTC.

Note on this clonotype: Possible read error: a much larger clone is one base away. This chain connects TRBV7-2 to TRBJ2-7; 11 bases are shared with TRBD2. This CDR3 is built from 15 residues. Germline CDR1 is SGHTA and CDR2 is FQGNSA. CDR3 region: CASSFSGLAGGEQHF. In DNA, the CDR3 is TGTGCCAGCAGCTTTAGCGGCCTAGCGGGAGGCGAGCAGCACTTC.

This clonotype showed up just a few times. This rearrangement joins TRBV7-3 to TRBJ1-2; D not certain. Per the germline V gene, CDR1 is SGHTA and CDR2 is FQGTGA. The V end lost 1 base, the J end lost 11 bases, and 14 bases lay between the germline ends. There are 13 residues in the CDR3. Here the CDR3 reads CASSLSPGRVYTF. CDR3 nucleotides: TGTGCCAGCAGCTTAAGTCCAGGACGAGTTTACACCTTC.

This clonotype was recorded many times. The rearrangement links TRBV29-1 to TRBJ1-6; D call uncertain. The CDR3 has 11 residues. V dropped 7 bases and J dropped 6 bases, with 7 bases sitting between them. Germline V gene lookup returns CDR1 SQVTM and CDR2 ANQGSEA. The CDR3 DNA sequence: TGCAGCGCCTATTTTAATTCACCCCTCCACTTT. It translates to CSAYFNSPLHF.

This clonotype was recorded at least ten times. The chain links TRBV6-5 to TRBJ2-3, with TRBD2 matching 8 bases. The trim removed 4 bases at V and 2 bases at J, leaving 5 bases unmatched. Per germline, CDR1 MNHEY and CDR2 SVGAGI. The CDR3 is 15 residues long. CDR3 amino acids: CASSSTSGDTDTQYF. The CDR3 DNA follows: TGTGCCAGCAGTTCTACTAGCGGAGACACAGATACGCAGTATTTT.

The chain carries TRBV29-1 and TRBJ2-3, with 7 bases matching TRBD1. The CDR3 is 14 amino acids. Germline loops: CDR1 SQVTM, CDR2 ANQGSEA. The V and J ends lost 5 bases and 5 bases, in that order; junction bases with no gene match: 10. CDR3 DNA: TGCAGCGTTAGGGCGACAGGGCCGCGAGATACGCAGTATTTT. Translation gives CSVRATGPRDTQYF.

This CDR3 reads CAWSVGRLTGELFF. In DNA, the CDR3 is TGTGCCTGGAGTGTGGGTAGACTCACCGGGGAGCTGTTTTTT. The V gene is TRBV30, the J gene TRBJ2-2; no clear D. The CDR3 is 14 amino acids. V lost 0 bases, J lost 4 bases, and 9 bases lay in between. Germline V lookup: CDR1 GTSNPN, CDR2 SVGIG (reference sequence). The whole variable domain, remainder taken from reference TRBV30 and TRBJ2-2, is SQTIHQWPATLVQPVGSPLSLECTVEGTSNPNLYWYRQAAGRGLQLLFYSVGIGQISSEVPQNLSASRPQDRQFILSSKKLLLSDSGFYLCAWSVGRLTGELFFGEGSRLTVL.

V usage is TRBV20-1 and J usage is TRBJ2-6; no clear D. This CDR3 has 15 amino acids. Germline lookup yields CDR1 DFQATT and CDR2 SNEGSKA (reference sequence). V shed 1 base and J shed 4 bases, with 11 bases lying between them. CDR3 sequence: CSARGPRRGANVLTF. The CDR3 bases are TGCAGTGCTAGAGGGCCCCGACGAGGGGCCAACGTCCTGACTTTC.

The chain combines TRBV27 with TRBJ2-1; 7 bases match TRBD2. CDR1 is MNHEY and CDR2 is SMNVEV in the germline V gene (reference sequence). This CDR3 region has 14 residues. Trimming at V came to 3 bases and at J to 15 bases, leaving 14 bases not matched to a gene. The CDR3 coding sequence is TGTGCCAGCAGTTTCACACTGGGGGGGGGAGACCCGTTCTTC. Protein sequence: CASSFTLGGGDPFF.

V usage is TRBV2 and J usage is TRBJ2-7; 7 nucleotides align to TRBD2. The germline V gene has CDR1 SNHLY and CDR2 FYNNEI. The J segment lost 8 bases and the V segment lost 5 bases, leaving 12 bases of the junction unmatched. The CDR3 has 14 amino acids. For the CDR3, the DNA is TGTGCCAGCAGTCCGTACGGGGGAGGGCCTAAGCAGTACTTC. Residues: CASSPYGGGPKQYF.

The genes are TRBV20-1 and TRBJ2-5, with D possibly being TRBD2 (5 bases). This CDR3 contains 15 residues. Germline V gives CDR1 DFQATT, CDR2 SNEGSKA (reference sequence). Between the trimmed V and J ends, which lost 6 bases and 4 bases, there was a span of 21 bases. This chain's CDR3 is CSANSPSRWRETQYF. The CDR3 coding sequence is TGCAGTGCCAACTCCCCTAGCAGGTGGAGAGAGACCCAGTACTTC.

The V and J genes are TRBV5-5 and TRBJ2-5; a possible D gene is TRBD2 (6 bases). The germline CDR1 and CDR2 sequences are SGHKS and YYEKEE (reference sequence). Trimming took off 1 base at V and 7 bases at J, with 8 bases between the two ends. This CDR3 is built from 12 residues. The CDR3 protein is CASSLWRGTQYF. The CDR3 DNA follows: TGTGCCAGCAGCTTGTGGCGGGGGACCCAGTACTTC.

This clonotype was counted a few times. The germline gene is not matched at one end of the junction; a read error may be the cause. The chain is built from TRBV3-1 and TRBJ2-3; 7 bases are shared with TRBD1. The CDR3 runs 15 residues. Germline V gene lookup returns CDR1 LGHDT and CDR2 YNNKEL (reference sequence). The CDR3 nucleotides read TGTGCCAGCAGTCAAGGACAGGATCCCACAGATACGCAGTATTTT. Translated: CASSQGQDPTDTQYF.

This clonotype showed up just a few times. The rearrangement links TRBV24-1 to TRBJ2-3; 8 bases align to TRBD2. Germline CDR1 reads KGHDR; CDR2 reads SFDVKD. The V and J ends lost 5 bases and 4 bases, in that order; junction bases with no gene match: 10. The CDR3 is 16 residues long. The CDR3, as DNA: TGTGCCACCAGTGCCGCCAGCGGGAGAGGCTCAGATACGCAGTATTTT. This encodes CATSAASGRGSDTQYF.

This clonotype showed up many times. The chain recombines TRBV5-1 with TRBJ2-2, with D unclear. V gave up 0 bases and J gave up 4 bases, with 16 bases separating them. Germline V gives CDR1 SGHRS, CDR2 YFSETQ. CDR3 length: 17 residues. CDR3 in DNA: TGCGCCAGCAGCTTGGAGCCAATGACAAACCCCACCGGGGAGCTGTTTTTT. It yields the protein CASSLEPMTNPTGELFF.

This chain links TRBV29-1 with TRBJ2-1; 7 bases are a match to TRBD2. CDR3 length: 15 amino acids. V was pared by 4 bases and J by 6 bases, with 12 bases of the junction left unmatched. From germline, CDR1 is SQVTM and CDR2 ANQGSEA. The CDR3 sequence is CSVVLAALVGNEQFF. CDR3 DNA sequence: TGCAGCGTTGTTCTAGCGGCTTTAGTGGGCAATGAGCAGTTCTTC.